This paragraph covers one T cell receptor (beta chain) sequence. Per germline, CDR1 SGHAT and CDR2 FQNNGV. The CDR3 length is 18 residues. V shed 2 bases and J shed 3 bases, with 21 bases lying between them. The data are from a study of identical twins. MiXCR, applied by TCRdb to the 5' RACE reads, yields one record per CDR3 protein. The sample yields a few hundred thousand distinct CDR3 sequences, approximately 8.3% seen once. These same data were also listed under a study on yellow fever vaccine responses in identical twins. From that paper: Twins' T cell vaccine responses reportedly looked partly convergent, partly personalized.

The receptor's source is a woman under 30 in good health. The specimen was CD8+ T cells sorted from blood. J is TRBJ2-3 and V is TRBV11-2, with D maybe TRBD2 (5 bases). CDR3 DNA: TGTGCCAGCAGCTTATGGGCGGCAGGTGGAGGCCCGACAGATACGCAGTATTTT. Its protein is CASSLWAAGGGPTDTQYF.